Presented here are 19 T cell receptor beta chains from one specimen sequenced in a study of blood T cell repertoires in COVID-19 (TCRdb year 2020). The library was prepared using the immunoSEQ multiplex PCR assay. TCRdb took this table from immuneACCESS and kept in-frame rearrangements with V and J called. Such tables lack part of the clones; where checked against another copy, unresolved V genes explain under half of the gap, and the rest is unexplained. The sample yields about 240,000 clones; over 80% were counted once. Roughly 2% of the sample is in the top ten clones. Input material: peripheral blood. The receptors stem from a man aged 25 to 45 who had recovered from COVID-19.

The chain links TRBV3-1 (or the pseudogene TRBV3-2) to TRBJ2-3; 9 positions match TRBD2. V lost 2 bases to trimming and J lost 4 bases; unmatched junction nucleotides: 7. Germline V gene lookup returns CDR1 LGHDT and CDR2 YNNKEL (reference sequence). CDR3 length: 16 amino acids. The CDR3 DNA follows: TGTGCCAGCAGCCAACGACCTAGCGGGGATGCAGATACGCAGTATTTT. Translating gives CASSQRPSGDADTQYF.

The rearrangement uses TRBV7-9 and TRBJ1-5; no firm D call. The ends were cut back, 1 base at V and 9 bases at J, with 7 bases in the middle. The CDR3 contains 12 residues. The germline V gene encodes CDR1 SEHNR and CDR2 FQNEAQ (reference sequence). The CDR3: CASSLDEPPQHF. Here the CDR3 DNA reads TGTGCCAGCAGCTTAGACGAGCCGCCCCAGCATTTT.

The chain recombines TRBV4-2 with TRBJ2-5, with 11 nucleotides matching TRBD2. The CDR3 has 16 residues. The junction had 7 bases not matched to a gene; V was cut back by 2 bases and J by 5 bases. Per germline, CDR1 LGHNA and CDR2 YNFKEQ. Here the CDR3 DNA reads TGTGCCAGCAGCCAAAGCTTAGCGGGGGGGCCGGAGACCCAGTACTTC. Its translation: CASSQSLAGGPETQYF.

About this clone itself: The junction departs from the called germline gene at one end, perhaps through a read error. V usage is TRBV3-1 (or the pseudogene TRBV3-2) and J usage is TRBJ1-1; 7 bases match TRBD1. The CDR3 has 12 amino acids. CDR1 is LGHDT, CDR2 YNNKEL, per germline (reference sequence). The CDR3: CACDRAGTEAFF. CDR3 in DNA: TGCGCCTGCGACAGGGCAGGCACTGAAGCTTTCTTT.

This chain connects TRBV9 to TRBJ1-4, with a possible D match to TRBD1 (5 bases). Germline V CDR1 and CDR2: SGDLS, YYNGEE. The CDR3 has 16 amino acids. The V and J ends lost 4 bases and 4 bases respectively, with 17 bases between them. In nucleotides, the CDR3 is TGTGCCAGCAGCCTGACTGGTACAGGCGGTAATGAAAAACTGTTTTTT. This gives the protein CASSLTGTGGNEKLFF.

The chain combines TRBV7-2 with TRBJ2-7, with D unresolved. Germline V gene data show CDR1 as SGHTA and CDR2 as FQGNSA. CDR3 size: 15 residues. V shed 5 bases and J shed 7 bases, with 21 bases lying between them. The CDR3 nucleotides read TGTGCCAGCAGCGCTACCGGTCATTGGGCTGGAGAGCAGTACTTC. Amino acid sequence: CASSATGHWAGEQYF. Combining the CDR3 with reference TRBV7-2 and TRBJ2-7 gives the whole variable domain GAGVSQSPSNKVTEKGKDVELRCDPISGHTALYWYRQSLGQGLEFLIYFQGNSAPDKSGLPSDRFSAERTGGSVSTLTIQRTQQEDSAVYLCASSATGHWAGEQYFGPGTRLTVT.

V is TRBV21-1 and J is TRBJ2-7; TRBD1, as called in the table, went unchecked against the DNA. TRBV21-1 is labeled a pseudogene. This CDR3 is built from 13 residues. The CDR3 DNA follows: TGTGCCAGCAGCAATTGGGCCCCCTACGAGCAGTACGTC. Translating gives CASSNWAPYEQYV.

The chain is built from TRBV18 and TRBJ1-2; tentatively, D is TRBD1 (6 bases). Germline-derived CDR1 and CDR2 are KGHSH and LQKENI. CDR3 length equals 11 residues. Trimming stripped 7 bases from V and 8 bases from J, with 11 bases between. The DNA of the CDR3 is TGTGCCAGCTTCGGACAGAGCGGCTACACCTTC. It yields the protein CASFGQSGYTF.

The chain combines TRBV2 with TRBJ1-4; the D is unclear. The V end lost 0 bases, the J end lost 7 bases, and 12 bases lay between the germline ends. The V gene's germline CDR1 is SNHLY and CDR2 FYNNEI. This CDR3 contains 15 residues. The CDR3 reads CASSEARGLSEKLFF. The CDR3 DNA follows: TGTGCCAGCAGTGAAGCGCGGGGTCTTAGTGAAAAACTGTTTTTT. Filled out from reference TRBV2 and TRBJ1-4, the complete variable domain reads EPEVTQTPSHQVTQMGQEVILRCVPISNHLYFYWYRQILGQKVEFLVSFYNNEISEKSEIFDDQFSVERPDGSNFTLKIRSTKLEDSAMYFCASSEARGLSEKLFFGSGTQLSVL.

This chain uses TRBV11-2 with TRBJ2-5; the D gene is possibly TRBD2 (6 bases). CDR3 length: 14 amino acids. Trimming took 1 base from V and 5 from J, leaving 11 bases between them. CDR1 SGHAT and CDR2 FQNNGV come from the germline V gene. The CDR3 region has the DNA TGTGCCAGCAGCTTAGGCGGGGAGCTGGAGACCCAGTACTTC. Its translation is CASSLGGELETQYF.

This clone was counted only a few times. The chain couples TRBV7-2 to TRBJ2-5; TRBD2 matches at 8 bases. The CDR3 consists of 16 residues. Germline values: CDR1 SGHTA, CDR2 FQGNSA. V gave up 6 bases and J gave up 1 base; unmatched junction bases: 10. CDR3 sequence reads: CASSYHGAGGQETQYF. CDR3 sequence (DNA): TGTGCCAGCAGTTACCATGGTGCGGGGGGCCAAGAGACCCAGTACTTC.

The chain uses TRBV5-1 and TRBJ2-3; a weak D match, TRBD2 (6 bases). This CDR3 comprises 14 residues. Germline values: CDR1 SGHRS, CDR2 YFSETQ. V lost 2 bases and J 0 bases, leaving 7 bases between the germline ends. CDR3 in DNA: TGCGCCAGCAGCTTTGGGACTAGCACAGATACGCAGTATTTT. Protein sequence: CASSFGTSTDTQYF.

For the CDR3, the DNA is TGTGCCAGCTCCCCGCGGGGAGGGGGATACGAGCAGTACGTC. Translation: CASSPRGGGYEQYV. The chain uses TRBV6-5 and TRBJ2-7; weak D call: TRBD2 (7 bases). The CDR3 runs 14 residues. Deletions cut 8 bases from V and 4 bases from J, with 18 bases between. The germline V gene encodes CDR1 MNHEY and CDR2 SVGAGI.

In this sample, this clone turned up once. CDR3 sequence reads: CASSLPAGPHQPQHF. CDR3 DNA: TGTGCCAGCAGTTTACCGGCAGGGCCGCATCAGCCCCAGCATTTT. The gene calls are TRBV28 and TRBJ1-5; perhaps TRBD1 as D (5 bases). Trimming pared 2 bases from V and 5 bases from J, leaving 13 bases between. This CDR3 comprises 15 residues. Germline CDR1 is MDHEN and CDR2 is SYDVKM.

Here the CDR3 reads CASSTLAEGSYEQYF. CDR3 DNA: TGTGCCAGTAGTACGCTAGCGGAGGGCTCCTACGAGCAGTACTTC. The chain combines TRBV19 with TRBJ2-7, with 7 nucleotides matching TRBD2. V lost 4 bases, J lost 0 bases, and 6 bases stayed unmatched. Germline V CDR1 and CDR2: LNHDA, SQIVND (reference sequence). The CDR3 runs 15 residues.

This clone came up once. V gene TRBV5-1 combines with J gene TRBJ2-3; a possible D gene is TRBD2 (7 bases). Germline loops: CDR1 SGHRS, CDR2 YFSETQ. The CDR3 covers 15 residues. V shed 2 bases and J shed 5 bases, with 15 bases lying between them. CDR3 in DNA: TGCGCCAGCAGCTTCAACGGGGGGCGGATAGATACGCAGTATTTT. It is translated as CASSFNGGRIDTQYF.

The chain's CDR3 is CASSSPGQGKNEQFF. In nucleotides, the CDR3 is TGTGCCAGCAGTTCCCCGGGACAGGGAAAGAATGAGCAGTTCTTC. V is TRBV28 and J is TRBJ2-1, with TRBD1 matching 9 bases. Germline V gene lookup returns CDR1 MDHEN and CDR2 SYDVKM. CDR3 length equals 15 residues. V trimming: 4 bases; J trimming: 7 bases; junction bases outside the gene matches: 8.

The chain recombines TRBV5-1 with TRBJ1-2; D call uncertain. Between the trimmed V and J ends, which lost 4 bases and 2 bases, there was a span of 15 bases. There are 15 residues in the CDR3. Germline assignment: CDR1 SGHRS and CDR2 YFSETQ. Here the CDR3 reads CASSPTPGKNYGYTF. In nucleotides, the CDR3 is TGCGCCAGCAGCCCTACGCCAGGAAAGAACTATGGCTACACCTTC.

This chain joins TRBV5-1 and TRBJ2-7, with 7 nucleotides matching TRBD2. Trimming cost V 3 bases and J 2 bases; bases outside gene matches: 20. CDR1 is SGHRS and CDR2 is YFSETQ in the germline V gene. The CDR3 is 19 amino acids. CDR3 nucleotide sequence: TGCGCCAGCAGCTCGTCGTCGTCTCGGACCGGGGGGAGTCCCTACGAGCAGTACTTC. Residues: CASSSSSSRTGGSPYEQYF.